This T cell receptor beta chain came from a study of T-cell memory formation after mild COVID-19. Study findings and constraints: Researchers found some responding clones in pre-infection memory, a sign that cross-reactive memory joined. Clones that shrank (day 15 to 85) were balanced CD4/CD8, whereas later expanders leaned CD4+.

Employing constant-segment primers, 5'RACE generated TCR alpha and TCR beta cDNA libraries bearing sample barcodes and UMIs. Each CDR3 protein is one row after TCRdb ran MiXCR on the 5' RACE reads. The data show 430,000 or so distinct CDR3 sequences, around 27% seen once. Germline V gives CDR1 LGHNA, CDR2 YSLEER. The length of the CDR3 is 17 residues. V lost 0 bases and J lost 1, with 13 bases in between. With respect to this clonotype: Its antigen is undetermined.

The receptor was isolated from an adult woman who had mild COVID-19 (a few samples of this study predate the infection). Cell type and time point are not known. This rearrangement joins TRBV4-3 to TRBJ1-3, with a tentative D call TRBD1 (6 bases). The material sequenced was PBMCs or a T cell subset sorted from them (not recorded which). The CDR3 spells CASSQDLLRGSGNTIYF. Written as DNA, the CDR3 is TGCGCCAGCAGCCAAGATCTCCTCAGGGGTTCTGGAAACACCATATATTTT.